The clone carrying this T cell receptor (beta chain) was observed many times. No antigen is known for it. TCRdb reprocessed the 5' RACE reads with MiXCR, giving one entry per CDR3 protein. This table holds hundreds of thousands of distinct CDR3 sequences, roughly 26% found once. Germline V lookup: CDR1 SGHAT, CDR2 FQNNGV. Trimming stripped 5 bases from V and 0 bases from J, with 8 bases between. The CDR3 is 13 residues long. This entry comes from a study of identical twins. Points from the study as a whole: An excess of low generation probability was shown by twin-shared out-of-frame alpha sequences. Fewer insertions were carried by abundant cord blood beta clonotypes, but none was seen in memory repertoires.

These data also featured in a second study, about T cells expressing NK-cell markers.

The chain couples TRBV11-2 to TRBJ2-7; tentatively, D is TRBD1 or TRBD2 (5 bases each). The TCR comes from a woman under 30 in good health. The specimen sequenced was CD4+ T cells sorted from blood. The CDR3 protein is CASSQGTSYEQYF. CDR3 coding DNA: TGTGCCAGCAGCCAAGGGACCTCCTACGAGCAGTACTTC.